A single sample is the source of the 19 T cell receptor beta chains below, sequenced in a study of OX40 agonist ivuxolimab in advanced cancers. Repertoires were generated with immunoSEQ multiplex PCR, while TCRdb's copy carries only in-frame clones and drops some. The sample consists of around 99,000 clones, around 89% of them appearing once. Sequenced here: CD4+ or CD8+ T cells sorted from blood, sampled in a trial of the OX40 agonist ivuxolimab. Source of these receptors: an adult with an advanced solid tumor such as melanoma, head and neck, liver or kidney cancer.

This clone was seen a single time. V gene TRBV5-4 combines with J gene TRBJ2-3; 7 bases agree with TRBD2. Germline lookup yields CDR1 SGHNT and CDR2 YYREEE (reference sequence). The CDR3 consists of 15 residues. The V segment lost 4 bases and the J segment 0 bases; nucleotides outside the gene matches: 5. CDR3 region: CASSVAGASTDTQYF. The DNA of the CDR3 is TGTGCCAGCAGCGTAGCGGGCGCAAGCACAGATACGCAGTATTTT.

The J gene is TRBJ2-2, the V gene TRBV19; 15 positions match TRBD2. Trimming removed 3 bases from V and 5 bases from J; junction bases left unmatched: 22. The CDR3 is made up of 23 amino acids. CDR1 and CDR2 (germline): LNHDA, SQIVND (reference sequence). CDR3 in DNA: TGTGCCAGTAGTATGACCCAGGGCACTCGGACTAGCGGGAGGGCCATATTTACCGGGGAGCTGTTTTTT. This gives the protein CASSMTQGTRTSGRAIFTGELFF.

The chain couples TRBV5-8 to TRBJ2-2; 7 positions agree with TRBD2. This CDR3 is built from 16 residues. Germline V CDR1 and CDR2: SGHTS, YDEGEE. The J segment lost 4 bases and the V segment lost 6 bases, leaving 12 bases of the junction unmatched. The CDR3 DNA sequence: TGTGCCAGCAAAGAACGAGGACTAGACCTCACCGGGGAGCTGTTTTTT. Translated, it gives CASKERGLDLTGELFF. The full variable domain, its missing parts supplied by reference TRBV5-8 and TRBJ2-2, is EAGVTQSPTHLIKTRGQQATLRCSPISGHTSVYWYQQALGLGLQFLLWYDEGEERNRGNFPPRFSGRQFPNYSSELNVNALELEDSALYLCASKERGLDLTGELFFGEGSRLTVL.

The chain recombines TRBV5-6 with TRBJ2-3, with D unresolved. Trimming took off 3 bases at V and 6 bases at J, with 17 bases between the two ends. Germline values: CDR1 SGHDT, CDR2 YYEEEE. The CDR3 covers 15 residues. CDR3 region: CASSYLTAPRDTQYF. CDR3 coding DNA: TGTGCCAGCAGCTACTTGACCGCTCCCAGGGATACGCAGTATTTT.

This chain joins TRBV11-2 and TRBJ2-7; 8 positions match TRBD1. Germline CDR1 reads SGHAT; CDR2 reads FQNNGV. The length of the CDR3 is 19 residues. Unmatched junction bases numbered 16, after V lost 1 base and J lost 2 bases. The DNA for the CDR3 is TGTGCCAGCAGCTTAGCCCGGGGTTCCGGGACAGGTCGAACCTACGAGCAGTACTTC. Its translation: CASSLARGSGTGRTYEQYF.

V gene TRBV11-2 combines with J gene TRBJ1-2, with TRBD1 as a possible D gene (5 bases). Trimming took 3 bases from V and 8 from J, leaving 13 bases between them. Per the germline V gene, CDR1 is SGHAT and CDR2 is FQNNGV. The CDR3 runs 13 residues. CDR3 in amino acids: CASSFQGGSGYTF. In DNA, the CDR3 is TGTGCCAGCAGCTTCCAGGGAGGATCCGGCTACACCTTC.

V usage is TRBV2 and J usage is TRBJ2-2; no clear D. The CDR3 is made up of 13 amino acids. The V end lost 7 bases, the J end lost 1 base, and 7 bases lay between the germline ends. Germline CDR1 SNHLY, CDR2 FYNNEI. CDR3 region: CASKAGNTGELFF. The CDR3 DNA follows: TGTGCCAGCAAGGCAGGGAACACCGGGGAGCTGTTTTTT.

This rearrangement joins TRBV11-2 to TRBJ2-7; 11 bases fit TRBD2. J was trimmed by 6 bases and V by 1 base; bases with no gene match: 2. Per germline, CDR1 SGHAT and CDR2 FQNNGV. The CDR3 has 14 amino acids. CDR3 in amino acids: CASSLGGLAAEQYF. In DNA form, the CDR3 reads TGTGCCAGCAGCTTAGGGGGACTAGCGGCCGAGCAGTACTTC.

V gene TRBV9 combines with J gene TRBJ2-7; D is unclear. V lost 4 bases to trimming and J lost 0 bases, with 20 bases between them. In germline, CDR1 is SGDLS, CDR2 YYNGEE. This CDR3 has 17 amino acids. The CDR3 DNA sequence: TGTGCCAGCAGCCGAGGATCGGCGTTAGTAAGCTCCTACGAGCAGTACTTC. Residues: CASSRGSALVSSYEQYF.

The rearrangement uses TRBV5-1 and TRBJ2-7; 8 bases are shared with TRBD1. With V trimmed by 4 bases and J by 7 bases, 7 bases remained unmatched. The CDR3 length is 13 residues. Germline V CDR1 and CDR2: SGHRS, YFSETQ. The CDR3 sequence: CASSLGQGGEQYF. The CDR3, as DNA: TGCGCCAGCAGCCTAGGACAGGGTGGGGAGCAGTACTTC.

The CDR3 here is CASSQLLMVPYNEQFF. The DNA of the CDR3 is TGCGCCAGCAGCCAACTATTGATGGTACCCTACAATGAGCAGTTCTTC. This sequence joins TRBV4-1 and TRBJ2-1; D is uncertain. The CDR3 consists of 16 residues. CDR1 is MGHRA and CDR2 is YSYEKL in the germline V gene. Trimming shortened V by 2 bases and J by 2 bases, and 13 bases separated the two germline ends.

This clone was recorded once. The rearrangement joins TRBV7-3 to TRBJ1-2; TRBD1 aligns across 8 bases. Losses at the gene ends were 3 bases for V and 7 bases for J; bases not matched to a gene: 10. This CDR3 has 15 amino acids. Germline-derived CDR1 and CDR2 are SGHTA and FQGTGA. This chain's CDR3 is CASSLSRGRFSGYTF. The DNA of the CDR3 is TGTGCCAGCAGCTTGTCCAGGGGGCGCTTCTCTGGCTACACCTTC.

This chain connects TRBV29-1 to TRBJ2-3, with 7 bases fitting TRBD2. V shed 4 bases, J shed 0 bases, and the junction held 7 bases outside the gene matches. Germline V lookup: CDR1 SQVTM, CDR2 ANQGSEA. The length of the CDR3 is 15 residues. The CDR3 protein is CSVGGRVTSTDTQYF. The CDR3 DNA follows: TGCAGCGTTGGGGGGAGGGTAACTAGCACAGATACGCAGTATTTT.

This clone was detected once. V is TRBV4-1 and J is TRBJ2-1, with no clear D. This CDR3 has 13 residues. V lost 4 bases to trimming and J lost 3 bases, with 7 bases between them. Germline CDR1 is MGHRA and CDR2 is YSYEKL. The CDR3 DNA sequence: TGCGCCAGCAGCCCCGTCTACTACAATGAGCAGTTCTTC. Protein: CASSPVYYNEQFF.

The sample holds a few counts of this clone. This chain uses TRBV14 with TRBJ2-1; D not certain. Per the germline V gene, CDR1 is SGHDN and CDR2 is FVKESK. CDR3 length equals 12 residues. Deletions cut 4 bases from V and 4 bases from J, with 5 bases between. For the CDR3, the DNA is TGTGCCAGCAGCCCGGTATACAATGAGCAGTTCTTC. Protein product: CASSPVYNEQFF.

This chain links TRBV6-1 with TRBJ1-1, with a weak D call TRBD1 (5 bases). Germline V gene lookup returns CDR1 MNHNS and CDR2 SASEGT. Trimming removed 5 bases at V and 7 bases at J, with 11 bases between. CDR3 length equals 12 residues. The CDR3 is CASSRTGVEAFF. The CDR3 coding sequence is TGTGCCAGCAGTCGCACAGGAGTTGAAGCTTTCTTT.

This rearrangement joins TRBV21-1 to TRBJ1-3. TRBV21-1 is termed a pseudogene. The CDR3 loop spans 18 amino acids. In DNA form, the CDR3 reads TGTGCCAGCAGCATCCGGGAGCGCTTGGATATTAATGAAAACACCATATATTTT. This codes for CASSIRERLDINENTIYF.

The chain carries TRBV19 and TRBJ2-5; D assignment may be TRBD1 or TRBD2 (5 bases each). The germline gives CDR1 LNHDA, CDR2 SQIVND (reference sequence). The CDR3 sequence is 15 residues long. V dropped 4 bases and J dropped 0 bases, with 12 bases sitting between them. This CDR3 reads CASSKSPGHQETQYF. DNA for the CDR3: TGTGCCAGTAGTAAGTCCCCGGGACACCAAGAGACCCAGTACTTC.

The chain has TRBV7-3 and TRBJ1-6, with TRBD1 matching 9 bases. The germline gives CDR1 SGHTA, CDR2 FQGTGA. The CDR3 totals 15 residues. V shed 3 bases, J shed 5 bases, and the junction held 2 bases outside the gene matches. The CDR3: CASSFGTGNNSPLHF. The CDR3 nucleotides are TGTGCCAGCAGCTTTGGGACAGGGAATAATTCACCCCTCCACTTT.